The following is a T cell receptor (beta chain) sequence with its context. For the second PCR, which ran for about 6 to 12 cycles, a sample-barcoded 5' primer and a J-beta primer mix were used. TCRdb processed the 5' RACE reads anew with MiXCR; each CDR3 protein has one entry. The sample lists about 780,000 distinct CDR3 sequences; about 26% were seen once. These data belong to a study of blood T cells in healthy people across ages. This CDR3 is built from 15 residues. Germline CDR1 is ENHRY and CDR2 is SYGVKD. Trimming took 2 bases from V and 7 from J, leaving 17 bases between them. Samples had at least 6.5 million PBMCs isolated from them. The same data also went into a second study, on T cells of mothers and their children.

The J gene is TRBJ1-2, the V gene TRBV10-3; D is uncertain. The receptor's source is a boy aged 5 to 17 in good health. Source material: blood. CDR3 sequence reads: CAISEGAASGGGYTF. CDR3 sequence (DNA): TGTGCCATCAGTGAGGGCGCCGCATCTGGTGGTGGCTACACCTTC.